This record concerns one TCR beta chain sequence. The data were obtained in a study of blood T cell repertoires in COVID-19. Study context: COVID-19 samples, acute and convalescent, were from the United States, Italy and Spain. T cells, B-cell-depleted T cells, or PBMCs supplied cDNA or gDNA.

Per the study methods: Nucleated cell number was recorded as an estimate derived from reference gene primer amplification. Clones were sequenced by immunoSEQ multiplex PCR, and TCRdb holds only the in-frame ones, with some missing. V, J and clone size derive from that table, while D and trimming were established from the DNA sequence. The table has around 80,000 clones, about 83% seen once. The CDR3 contains 14 residues. CDR1 and CDR2 from the germline V gene are SGHRS and YFSETQ. Between the trimmed V and J ends, which lost 0 bases and 0 bases, there was a span of 6 bases. The rearrangement uses TRBV5-1 and TRBJ1-2; D is unclear. The TCR was taken from a woman over 75 with acute or convalescent COVID-19. Sequencing was done on a sample of peripheral blood. The CDR3 protein is CASSLGAANYGYTF. CDR3 in DNA: TGCGCCAGCAGCTTGGGGGCAGCTAACTATGGCTACACCTTC.